This T cell receptor (beta chain) derives from a study of T cell responses to AZD1222 COVID-19 vaccine. The study's findings and limits: The study found vaccine-associated CD4 TCRs spanning spike, dominant at 160-218 and 743-854. Per reports, nearly half of all spike-specific TCRs target regions that are unmutated in variants. Baseline serology detected seropositivity in only a handful of AZD1222 recipients. Clonal diversity was possibly underestimated, and the donors were mostly white British, with more females.

Produced via immunoSEQ multiplex PCR; TCRdb's table is partial and in-frame only. The profile shows just over 150,000 clones, approximately 90% of them singletons. For this clone: Its specificity is unknown.

Germline assignment: CDR1 LGHDT and CDR2 YNNKEL (reference sequence). Trimming took 4 bases from V and 4 from J, leaving 5 bases between them. The CDR3 extends over 11 amino acids. This sample comprised peripheral blood, obtained after recovery from COVID-19. The receptor comes from an adult who had recovered from COVID-19. The chain uses TRBV3-1 (or the pseudogene TRBV3-2) and TRBJ2-7; either TRBD1 or TRBD2 may supply D (5 bases each). The CDR3 DNA follows: TGTGCCAGCAGCCGGGGGTACGAGCAGTACTTC. It is translated as CASSRGYEQYF.